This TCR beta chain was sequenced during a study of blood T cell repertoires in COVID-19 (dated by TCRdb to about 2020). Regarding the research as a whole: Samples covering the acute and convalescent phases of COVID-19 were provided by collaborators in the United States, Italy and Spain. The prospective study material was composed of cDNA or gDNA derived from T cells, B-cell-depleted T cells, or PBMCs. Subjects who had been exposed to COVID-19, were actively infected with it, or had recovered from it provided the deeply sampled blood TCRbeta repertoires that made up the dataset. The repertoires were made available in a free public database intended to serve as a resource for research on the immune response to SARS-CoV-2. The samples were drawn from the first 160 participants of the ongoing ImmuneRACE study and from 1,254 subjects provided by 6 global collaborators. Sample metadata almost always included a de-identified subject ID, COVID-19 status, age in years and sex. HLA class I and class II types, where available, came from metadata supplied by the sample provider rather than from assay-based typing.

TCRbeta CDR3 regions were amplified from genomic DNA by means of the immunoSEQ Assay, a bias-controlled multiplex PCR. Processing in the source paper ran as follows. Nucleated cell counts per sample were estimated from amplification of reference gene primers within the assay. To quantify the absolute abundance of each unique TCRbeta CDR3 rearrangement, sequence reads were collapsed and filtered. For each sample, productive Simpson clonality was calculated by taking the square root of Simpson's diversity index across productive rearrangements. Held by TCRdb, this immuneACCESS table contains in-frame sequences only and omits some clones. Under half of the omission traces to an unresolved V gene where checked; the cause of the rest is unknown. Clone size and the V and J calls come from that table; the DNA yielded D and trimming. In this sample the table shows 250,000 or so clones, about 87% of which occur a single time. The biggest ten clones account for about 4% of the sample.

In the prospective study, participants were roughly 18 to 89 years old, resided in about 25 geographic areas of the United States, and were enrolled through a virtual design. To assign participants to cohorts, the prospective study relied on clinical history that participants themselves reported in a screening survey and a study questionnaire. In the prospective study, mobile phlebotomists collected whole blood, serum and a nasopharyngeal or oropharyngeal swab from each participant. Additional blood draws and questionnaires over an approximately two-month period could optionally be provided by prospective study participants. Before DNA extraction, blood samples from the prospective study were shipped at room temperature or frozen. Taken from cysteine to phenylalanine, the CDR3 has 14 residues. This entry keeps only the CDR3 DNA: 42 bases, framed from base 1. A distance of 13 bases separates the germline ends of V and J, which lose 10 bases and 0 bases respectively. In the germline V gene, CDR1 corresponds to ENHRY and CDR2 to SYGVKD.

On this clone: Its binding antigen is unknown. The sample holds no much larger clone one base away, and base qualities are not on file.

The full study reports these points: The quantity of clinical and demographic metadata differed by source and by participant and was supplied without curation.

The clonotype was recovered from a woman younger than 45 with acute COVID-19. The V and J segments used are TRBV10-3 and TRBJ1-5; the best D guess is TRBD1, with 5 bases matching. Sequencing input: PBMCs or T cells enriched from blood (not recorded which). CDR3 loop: CATRDSNSNQPQHF. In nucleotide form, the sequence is TGTGCCACCCGGGACTCCAATAGCAATCAGCCCCAGCATTTT.